The 9 T cell receptor beta chains presented below share a single source sample, sequenced in a study of PD-L1 blockade in urothelial cancer (TCRdb year 2017). Library generation was performed with the immunoSEQ multiplex PCR assay. TCRdb stores this immuneACCESS table with in-frame sequences only. Part of the clones is absent; in the studies checked, under half of the shortfall reflects unresolved V genes, and no reason is known for the rest. The sample has tens of thousands of clones on record, around four fifths of them singletons. The ten largest clones add up to 1.6% of the sample. Sample time point, as interpreted from the label and publication: pretreatment peripheral blood. The sequences come from PBMCs, collected around atezolizumab (anti-PD-L1) treatment. The source of these receptors is a man in his 70s with urothelial cancer.

This clone was recorded once. The chain combines TRBV4-1 with TRBJ2-7; D remains unclear. Germline CDR1 reads MGHRA; CDR2 reads YSYEKL. Trimming pared 1 base from V and 5 bases from J, leaving 12 bases between. The CDR3 has 14 amino acids. DNA for the CDR3: TGCGCCAGCAGCCAAGTCGGTCGAGAGGACGAGCAGTACTTC. It specifies CASSQVGREDEQYF.

This chain connects TRBV28 to TRBJ1-5; D remains ambiguous. The CDR3 has 15 residues. Germline values: CDR1 MDHEN, CDR2 SYDVKM. Between the trimmed V and J ends, which lost 7 bases and 1 base, there was a span of 14 bases. The CDR3 DNA reads as TGTGCCAGCACCAACGCACCGAGGAGCAATCAGCCCCAGCATTTT. As protein: CASTNAPRSNQPQHF.

CDR3 in DNA: TGTGCCAGCAGCGTAGAGCCAGGGGTGGATGAGCAGTTCTTC. Translating gives CASSVEPGVDEQFF. The chain joins TRBV9 to TRBJ2-1; D perhaps matches TRBD1 (6 bases). Per the germline V gene, CDR1 is SGDLS and CDR2 is YYNGEE. V shed 0 bases and J shed 8 bases, with 12 bases lying between them. This CDR3 is 14 amino acids long.

The chain employs TRBV7-2 and TRBJ2-7; 7 nucleotides align to TRBD2. In germline, CDR1 is SGHTA, CDR2 FQGNSA. The ends lost 1 base at V and 4 bases at J; junction bases unmatched: 7. The CDR3 extends over 15 amino acids. CDR3 protein: CASSLVNGGVYEQYF. Written as DNA, the CDR3 is TGTGCCAGCAGCTTAGTAAATGGGGGGGTTTACGAGCAGTACTTC.

The chain couples TRBV2 to TRBJ1-5; D gene uncertain. This CDR3 spans 14 amino acids. Per the germline V gene, CDR1 is SNHLY and CDR2 is FYNNEI. V was shortened by 3 bases and J by 3 bases, with 9 bases between the two germline ends. CDR3 sequence reads: CASSDWEANQPQHF. The CDR3 region has the DNA TGTGCCAGCAGTGATTGGGAGGCCAATCAGCCCCAGCATTTT.

CDR3 residues: CASSLGGGEQYF. The CDR3 DNA reads TGTGCCAGCAGTCTAGGGGGGGGCGAGCAGTACTTC. V is TRBV6-6 and J is TRBJ2-7; weak D call: TRBD2 (7 bases). Trimming shortened V by 5 bases and J by 6 bases, and 11 bases separated the two germline ends. This CDR3 is 12 amino acids long. Germline V gene data show CDR1 as MNHNY and CDR2 as SVGAGI (reference sequence).

The CDR3 region has the DNA TGTGCCAGCTCTAGCGGGAATTCTCAGCCCCAGCATTTT. Its protein is CASSSGNSQPQHF. The chain recombines TRBV18 with TRBJ1-5; no clear D gene. Germline-derived CDR1 and CDR2 are KGHSH and LQKENI. The CDR3 runs to 13 residues. The V and J ends lost 6 bases and 6 bases respectively, with 12 bases between them.

Only a few counts were recorded for this clone. The chain employs TRBV11-3 and TRBJ2-5, with a tentative D call TRBD1 (6 bases). CDR3 length equals 14 residues. CDR1 SGHNT and CDR2 YENEEA come from the germline V gene. V was trimmed by 4 bases and J by 2 bases, leaving 11 bases between them. CDR3 protein: CASSSRQVQETQYF. The CDR3 bases are TGTGCCAGCAGCTCCAGACAGGTTCAAGAGACCCAGTACTTC.

The chain combines TRBV7-9 with TRBJ1-3, with TRBD1 matching 7 bases. The CDR3 has 16 amino acids. Germline CDR1 and CDR2: SEHNR and FQNEAQ (reference sequence). The J segment lost 1 base and the V segment lost 5 bases, leaving 8 bases of the junction unmatched. The CDR3 is CASSTGQVGSGNTIYF. The CDR3 bases are TGTGCCAGCAGCACCGGACAGGTTGGTTCTGGAAACACCATATATTTT.